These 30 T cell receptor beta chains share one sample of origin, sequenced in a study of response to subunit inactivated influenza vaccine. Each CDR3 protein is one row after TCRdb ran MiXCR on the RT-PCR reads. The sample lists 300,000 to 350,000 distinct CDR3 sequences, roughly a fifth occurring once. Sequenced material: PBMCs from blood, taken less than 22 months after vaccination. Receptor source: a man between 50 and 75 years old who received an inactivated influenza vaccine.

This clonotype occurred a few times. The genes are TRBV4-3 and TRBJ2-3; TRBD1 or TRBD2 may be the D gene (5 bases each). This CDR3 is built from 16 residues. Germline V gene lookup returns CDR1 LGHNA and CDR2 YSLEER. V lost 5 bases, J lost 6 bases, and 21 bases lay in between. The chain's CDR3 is CASSEQGPSLADTQYF. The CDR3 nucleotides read TGCGCCAGCAGCGAGCAGGGACCTTCTTTAGCCGATACGCAGTATTTT.

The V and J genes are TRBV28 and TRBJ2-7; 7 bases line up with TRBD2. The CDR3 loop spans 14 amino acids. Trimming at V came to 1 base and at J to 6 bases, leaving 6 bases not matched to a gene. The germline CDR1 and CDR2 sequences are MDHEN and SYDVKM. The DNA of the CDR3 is TGTGCCAGCAGTTTATCGGGAGGCAATGGCGAGCAGTACTTC. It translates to CASSLSGGNGEQYF.

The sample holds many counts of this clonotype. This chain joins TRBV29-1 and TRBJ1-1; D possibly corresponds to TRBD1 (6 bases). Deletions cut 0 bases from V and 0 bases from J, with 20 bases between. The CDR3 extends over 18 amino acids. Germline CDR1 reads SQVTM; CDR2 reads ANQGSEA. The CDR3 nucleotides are TGCAGCGTTGAAGATACCGCACCGGCAGGGGTGTTGAACACTGAAGCTTTCTTT. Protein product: CSVEDTAPAGVLNTEAFF.

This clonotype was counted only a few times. The CDR3 nucleotides are TGCGCCAGCAGGACCGGGGCAACTAATGAAAAACTGTTTTTT. It yields the protein CASRTGATNEKLFF. The gene calls are TRBV5-1 and TRBJ1-4; D is undetermined. V was clipped by 5 bases and J by 0 bases, with 8 bases between them. This CDR3 contains 14 residues. Germline CDR1 reads SGHRS; CDR2 reads YFSETQ.

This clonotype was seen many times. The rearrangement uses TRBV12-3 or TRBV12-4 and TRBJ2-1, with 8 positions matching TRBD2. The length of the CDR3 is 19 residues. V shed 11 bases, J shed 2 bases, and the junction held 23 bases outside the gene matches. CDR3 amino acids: CAFSFGPVGGRIPYNEQFF. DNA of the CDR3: TGTGCCTTCAGTTTCGGGCCTGTCGGCGGGAGGATACCCTACAATGAGCAGTTCTTC.

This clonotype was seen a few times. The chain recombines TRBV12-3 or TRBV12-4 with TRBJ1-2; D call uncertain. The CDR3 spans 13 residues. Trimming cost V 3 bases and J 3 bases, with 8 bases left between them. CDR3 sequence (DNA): TGTGCCAGCAGTTTTTCCACAGACTATGGCTACACCTTC. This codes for CASSFSTDYGYTF.

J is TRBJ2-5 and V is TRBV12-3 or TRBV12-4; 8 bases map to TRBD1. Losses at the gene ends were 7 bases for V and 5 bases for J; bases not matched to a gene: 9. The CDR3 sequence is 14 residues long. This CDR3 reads CASTGPGGDETQYF. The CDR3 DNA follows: TGTGCCAGCACCGGCCCAGGGGGCGATGAGACCCAGTACTTC.

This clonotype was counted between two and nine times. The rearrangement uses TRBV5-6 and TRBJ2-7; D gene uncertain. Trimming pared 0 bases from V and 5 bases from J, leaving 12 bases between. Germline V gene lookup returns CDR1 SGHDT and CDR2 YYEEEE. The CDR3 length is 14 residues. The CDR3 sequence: CASSLVGVFHEQYF. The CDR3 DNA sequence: TGTGCCAGCAGCTTGGTTGGGGTTTTCCACGAGCAGTACTTC. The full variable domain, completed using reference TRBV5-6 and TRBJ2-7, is DAGVTQSPTHLIKTRGQQVTLRCSPKSGHDTVSWYQQALGQGPQFIFQYYEEEERQRGNFPDRFSGHQFPNYSSELNVNALLLGDSALYLCASSLVGVFHEQYFGPGTRLTVT.

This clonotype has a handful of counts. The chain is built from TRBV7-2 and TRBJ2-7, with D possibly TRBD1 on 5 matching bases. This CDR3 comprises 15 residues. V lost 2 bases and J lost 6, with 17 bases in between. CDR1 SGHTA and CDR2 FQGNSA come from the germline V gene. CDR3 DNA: TGTGCCAGCAGCTTATCGCCAGGGCCCCGTCTCGAGCAGTACTTC. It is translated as CASSLSPGPRLEQYF.

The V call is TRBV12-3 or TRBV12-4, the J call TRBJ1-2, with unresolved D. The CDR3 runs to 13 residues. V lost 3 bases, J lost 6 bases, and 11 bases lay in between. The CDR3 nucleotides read TGTGCCAGCAGTTTTATAGGAACGGATGGCTACACCTTC. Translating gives CASSFIGTDGYTF.

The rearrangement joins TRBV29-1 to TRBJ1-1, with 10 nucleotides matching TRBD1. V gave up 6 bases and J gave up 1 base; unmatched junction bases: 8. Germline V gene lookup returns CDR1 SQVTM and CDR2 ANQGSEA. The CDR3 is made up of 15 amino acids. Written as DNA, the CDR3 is TGCAGCGTGTGGGACAGGGGTATGAGGAACACTGAAGCTTTCTTT. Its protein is CSVWDRGMRNTEAFF.

This chain's CDR3 is CATYDRGLDEAFF. The CDR3 DNA is TGTGCCACGTACGACAGGGGGCTTGATGAAGCTTTCTTT. V and J are TRBV27 and TRBJ1-1, with TRBD1 identical over 10 bases. The V gene end was trimmed by 10 bases and the J gene end by 7 bases; junction bases not matched to a gene: 9. CDR1 is MNHEY and CDR2 is SMNVEV in the germline V gene (reference sequence). This CDR3 contains 13 residues.

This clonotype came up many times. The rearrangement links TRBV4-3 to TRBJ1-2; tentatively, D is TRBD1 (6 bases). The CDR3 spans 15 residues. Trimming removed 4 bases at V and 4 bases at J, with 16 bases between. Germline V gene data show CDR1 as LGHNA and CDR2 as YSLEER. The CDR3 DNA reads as TGCGCCAGCAGCCCCACTACGGACAGATTCTATGGCTACACCTTC. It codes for CASSPTTDRFYGYTF.

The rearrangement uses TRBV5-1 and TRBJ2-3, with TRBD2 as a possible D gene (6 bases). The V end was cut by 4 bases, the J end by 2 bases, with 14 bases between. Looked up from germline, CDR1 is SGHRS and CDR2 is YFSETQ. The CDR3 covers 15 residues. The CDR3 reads CASSADGSFTDTQYF. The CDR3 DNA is TGCGCCAGCAGCGCAGACGGGAGCTTCACAGATACGCAGTATTTT.

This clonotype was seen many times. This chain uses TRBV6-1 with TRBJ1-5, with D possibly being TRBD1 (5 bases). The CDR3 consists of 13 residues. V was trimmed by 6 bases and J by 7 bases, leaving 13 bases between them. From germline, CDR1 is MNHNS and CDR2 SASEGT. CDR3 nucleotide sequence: TGTGCCAGCAGGGGGAGGGGTGGGCAGCCCCAGCATTTT. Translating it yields CASRGRGGQPQHF.

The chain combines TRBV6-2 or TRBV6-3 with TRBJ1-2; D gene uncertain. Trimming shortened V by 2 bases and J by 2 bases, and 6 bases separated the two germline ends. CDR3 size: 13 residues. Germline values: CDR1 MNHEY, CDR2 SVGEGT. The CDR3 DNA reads TGTGCCAGCAGTTACGACGCAAACTATGGCTACACCTTC. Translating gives CASSYDANYGYTF.

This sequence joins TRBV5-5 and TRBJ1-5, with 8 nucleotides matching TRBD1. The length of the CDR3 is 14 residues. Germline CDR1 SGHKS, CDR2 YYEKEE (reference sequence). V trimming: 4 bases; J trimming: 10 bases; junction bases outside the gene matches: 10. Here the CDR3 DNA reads TGTGCCAGCAGCGGAGGACAGGGCACCTCCCCCCAGCATTTT. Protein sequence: CASSGGQGTSPQHF.

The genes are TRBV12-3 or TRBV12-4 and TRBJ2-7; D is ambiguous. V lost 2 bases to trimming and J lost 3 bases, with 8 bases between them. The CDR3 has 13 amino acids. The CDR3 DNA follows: TGTGCCAGCAGTTTATCCCTTAACTACGAGCAGTACTTC. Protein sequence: CASSLSLNYEQYF.

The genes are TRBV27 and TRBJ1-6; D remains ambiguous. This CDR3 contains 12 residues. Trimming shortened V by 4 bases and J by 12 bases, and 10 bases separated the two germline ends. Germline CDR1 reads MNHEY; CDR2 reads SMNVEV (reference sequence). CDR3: CASSSPGEPLHF. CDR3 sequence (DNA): TGTGCCAGCAGTTCCCCGGGCGAACCCCTCCACTTT.

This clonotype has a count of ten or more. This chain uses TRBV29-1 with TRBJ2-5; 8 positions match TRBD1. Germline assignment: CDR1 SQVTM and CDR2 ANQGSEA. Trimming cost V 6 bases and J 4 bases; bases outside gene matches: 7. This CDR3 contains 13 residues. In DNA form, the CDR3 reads TGCAGCGTGACTTGGACAGGGAGAGAGACCCAGTACTTC. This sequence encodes CSVTWTGRETQYF.

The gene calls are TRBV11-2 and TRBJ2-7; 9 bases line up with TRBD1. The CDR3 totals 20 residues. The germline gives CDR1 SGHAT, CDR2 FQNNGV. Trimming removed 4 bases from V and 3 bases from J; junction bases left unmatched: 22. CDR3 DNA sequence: TGTGCCAGCAGCTCCCAACACAGGGGGCGGTGGGCTAGAATTGGCTACGAGCAGTACTTC. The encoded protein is CASSSQHRGRWARIGYEQYF. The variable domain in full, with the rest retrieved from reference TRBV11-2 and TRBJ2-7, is EAGVAQSPRYKIIEKRQSVAFWCNPISGHATLYWYQQILGQGPKLLIQFQNNGVVDDSQLPKDRFSAERLKGVDSTLKIQPAKLEDSAVYLCASSSQHRGRWARIGYEQYFGPGTRLTVT.

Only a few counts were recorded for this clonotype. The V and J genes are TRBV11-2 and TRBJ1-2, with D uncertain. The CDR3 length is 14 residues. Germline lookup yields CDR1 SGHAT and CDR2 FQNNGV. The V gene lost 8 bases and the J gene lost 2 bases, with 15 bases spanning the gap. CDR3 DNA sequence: TGTGCCAGCGGAAACGAAAGGGAAAACTATGGCTACACCTTC. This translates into CASGNERENYGYTF.

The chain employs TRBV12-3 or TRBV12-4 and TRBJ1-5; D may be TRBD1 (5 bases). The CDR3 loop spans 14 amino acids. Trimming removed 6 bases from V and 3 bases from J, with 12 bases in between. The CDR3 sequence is CASSQDIINQPQHF. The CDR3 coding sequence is TGTGCCAGCAGCCAGGACATTATCAATCAGCCCCAGCATTTT.

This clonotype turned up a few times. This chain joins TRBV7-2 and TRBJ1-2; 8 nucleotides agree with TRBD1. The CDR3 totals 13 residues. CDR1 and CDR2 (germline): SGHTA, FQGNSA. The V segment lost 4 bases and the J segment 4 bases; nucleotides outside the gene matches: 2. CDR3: CASSWDRSYGYTF. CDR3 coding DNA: TGTGCCAGCAGCTGGGACAGGAGCTATGGCTACACCTTC. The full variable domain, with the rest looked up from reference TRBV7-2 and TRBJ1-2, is GAGVSQSPSNKVTEKGKDVELRCDPISGHTALYWYRQSLGQGLEFLIYFQGNSAPDKSGLPSDRFSAERTGGSVSTLTIQRTQQEDSAVYLCASSWDRSYGYTFGSGTRLTVV.

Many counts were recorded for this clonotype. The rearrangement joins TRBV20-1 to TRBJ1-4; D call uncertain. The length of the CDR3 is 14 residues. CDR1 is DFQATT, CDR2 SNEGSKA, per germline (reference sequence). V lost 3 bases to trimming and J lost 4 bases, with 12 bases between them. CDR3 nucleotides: TGCAGTGCTAGGGATTTCAGGCTTAATGAAAAACTGTTTTTT. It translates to CSARDFRLNEKLFF.

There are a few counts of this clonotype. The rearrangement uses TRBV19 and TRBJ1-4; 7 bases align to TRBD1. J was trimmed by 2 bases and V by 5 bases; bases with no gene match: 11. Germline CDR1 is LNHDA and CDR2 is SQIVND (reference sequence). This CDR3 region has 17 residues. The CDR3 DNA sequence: TGTGCCAGTAGTCAAATTCTCCGGACAGGCACTAATGAAAAACTGTTTTTT. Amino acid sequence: CASSQILRTGTNEKLFF.

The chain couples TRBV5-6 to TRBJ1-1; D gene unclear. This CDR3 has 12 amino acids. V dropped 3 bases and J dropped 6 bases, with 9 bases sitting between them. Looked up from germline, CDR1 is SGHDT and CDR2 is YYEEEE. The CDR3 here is CASSSTSPEAFF. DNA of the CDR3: TGTGCCAGCAGCTCCACCTCCCCTGAAGCTTTCTTT.

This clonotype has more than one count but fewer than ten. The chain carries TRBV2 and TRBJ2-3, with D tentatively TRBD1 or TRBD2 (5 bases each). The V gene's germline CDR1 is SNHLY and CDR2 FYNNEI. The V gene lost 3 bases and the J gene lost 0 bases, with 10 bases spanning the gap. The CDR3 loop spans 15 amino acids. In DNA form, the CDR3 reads TGTGCCAGCAGTGATCGGGGACCGAGCACAGATACGCAGTATTTT. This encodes CASSDRGPSTDTQYF.

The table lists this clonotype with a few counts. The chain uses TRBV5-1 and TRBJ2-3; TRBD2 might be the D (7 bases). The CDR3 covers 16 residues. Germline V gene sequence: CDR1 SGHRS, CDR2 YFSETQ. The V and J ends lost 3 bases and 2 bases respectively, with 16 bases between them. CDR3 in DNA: TGCGCCAGCAGCTCGCGAATCGGGGGGCCCACAGATACGCAGTATTTT. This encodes CASSSRIGGPTDTQYF.

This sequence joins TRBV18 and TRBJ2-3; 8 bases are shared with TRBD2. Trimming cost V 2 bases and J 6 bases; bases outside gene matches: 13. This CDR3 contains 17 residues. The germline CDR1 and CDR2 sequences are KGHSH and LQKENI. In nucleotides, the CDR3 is TGTGCCAGCTCACCAGGACTCCTTGCGGGAGGCCCGGATACGCAGTATTTT. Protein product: CASSPGLLAGGPDTQYF.